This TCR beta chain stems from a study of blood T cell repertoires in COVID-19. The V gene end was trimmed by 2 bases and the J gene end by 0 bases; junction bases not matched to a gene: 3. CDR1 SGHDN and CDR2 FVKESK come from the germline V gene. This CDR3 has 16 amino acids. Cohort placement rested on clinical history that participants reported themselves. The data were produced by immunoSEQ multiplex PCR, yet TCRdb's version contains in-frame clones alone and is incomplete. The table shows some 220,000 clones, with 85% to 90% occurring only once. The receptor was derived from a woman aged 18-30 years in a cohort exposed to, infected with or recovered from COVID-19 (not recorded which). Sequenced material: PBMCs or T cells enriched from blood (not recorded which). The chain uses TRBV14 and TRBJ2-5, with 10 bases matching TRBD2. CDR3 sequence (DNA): TGTGCCAGCAGCCAAACTAGCGGGACGTACCAAGAGACCCAGTACTTC. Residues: CASSQTSGTYQETQYF.